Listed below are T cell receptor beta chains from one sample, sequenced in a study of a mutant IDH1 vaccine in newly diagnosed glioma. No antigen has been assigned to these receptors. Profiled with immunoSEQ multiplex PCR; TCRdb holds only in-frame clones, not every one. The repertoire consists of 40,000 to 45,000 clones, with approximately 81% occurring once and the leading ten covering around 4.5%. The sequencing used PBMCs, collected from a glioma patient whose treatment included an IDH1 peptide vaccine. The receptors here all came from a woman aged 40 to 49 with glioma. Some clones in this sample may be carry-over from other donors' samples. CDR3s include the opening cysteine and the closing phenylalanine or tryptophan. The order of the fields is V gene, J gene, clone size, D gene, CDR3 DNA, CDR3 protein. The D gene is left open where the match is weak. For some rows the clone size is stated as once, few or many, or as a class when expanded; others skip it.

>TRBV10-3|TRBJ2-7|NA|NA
TGTGCCATCAGTGAGTCCCCGATCAGGGATCGCTACGAGCAGTACTTC
CAISESPIRDRYEQYF
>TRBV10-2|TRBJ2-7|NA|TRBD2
TGCGCCAGCAGTCCTACTAGCGGGGGGGCCACCTACGAGCAGTACTTC
CASSPTSGGATYEQYF
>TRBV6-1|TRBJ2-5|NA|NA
TGTGCCAGCAGTAAGGGGGTTGGGGTAGAGACCCAGTACTTC
CASSKGVGVETQYF
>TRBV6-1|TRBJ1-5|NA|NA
TGTGCCAGCAGTGAATTCGCCAATCAGCCCCAGCATTTT
CASSEFANQPQHF
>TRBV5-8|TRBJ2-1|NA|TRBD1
TGTGCCAGCAGCTTGGTGCAGGGGGCAAAGGAGCAGTTCTTC
CASSLVQGAKEQFF
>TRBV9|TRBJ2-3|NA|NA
TGTGCCAGCAGCGTAGAGGCGAGGGCGGGGGCAGGGACAGATACGCAGTATTTT
CASSVEARAGAGTDTQYF
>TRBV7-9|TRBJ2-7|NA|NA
TGTGCCAGCAGCCCCCGCTACGAGCAGTACTTC
CASSPRYEQYF
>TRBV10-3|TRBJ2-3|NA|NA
TGTGCCATCAGTGAGGAAACAAATACGCAGTATTTT
CAISEETNTQYF
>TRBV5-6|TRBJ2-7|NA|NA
TGTGCCAGCACCCTTAAGGAGCCGCCCTACGAGCAGTACTTC
CASTLKEPPYEQYF
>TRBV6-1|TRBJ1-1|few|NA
TGTGCCAGCATACGGCAGGGTGAAGCTTTCTTT
CASIRQGEAFF
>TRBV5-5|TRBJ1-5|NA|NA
TGTGCCAGCAGAGGGGGGATTGGGGAATCAGGGCCCCAGCATTTT
CASRGGIGESGPQHF
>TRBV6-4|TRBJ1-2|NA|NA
TGTGCCAGCAGTGAAACAAGTATCGGGACGGGCTACACCTTC
CASSETSIGTGYTF
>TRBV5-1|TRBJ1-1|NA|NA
TGCGCCAGCAGCCTCGACCGTACGGGGGCTTTCTTT
CASSLDRTGAFF
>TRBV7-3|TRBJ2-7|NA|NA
TGTGCCAGCAGCTTAATGGGGCAGGGCCAATACGAGCAGTACTTC
CASSLMGQGQYEQYF
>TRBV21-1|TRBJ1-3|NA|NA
TGTGCCAGCAGCCCCTATAGGTGGTACACCATATATTTT
CASSPYRWYTIYF
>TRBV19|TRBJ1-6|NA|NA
TGTGCCAGTACGGGGGGATCCTATAATTCACCCCTCCACTTT
CASTGGSYNSPLHF
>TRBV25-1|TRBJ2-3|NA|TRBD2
TGTGCCAGCAGTGAAGGGGGGGACCCGCAGTATTTT
CASSEGGDPQYF
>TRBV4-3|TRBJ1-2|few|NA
TGCGCCAGCAGCCAAGAGTACAGGGTTAACTATGGCTACACCTTC
CASSQEYRVNYGYTF
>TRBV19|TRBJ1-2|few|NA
TGTGCCAGTAGTATTGGGCAGTATGGCTACACCTTC
CASSIGQYGYTF
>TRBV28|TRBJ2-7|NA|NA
TGTGCCAGCAGTCCACCTCAGACAGGCCTGGACGAGCAGTACTTC
CASSPPQTGLDEQYF
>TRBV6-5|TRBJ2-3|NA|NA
TGTGCCAGCAGACCTGGGATAACAGATACGCAGTATTTT
CASRPGITDTQYF
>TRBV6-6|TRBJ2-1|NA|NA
TGTGCCAGCAATCCCGACTTAACCTCCTACAATGAGCAGTTCTTC
CASNPDLTSYNEQFF
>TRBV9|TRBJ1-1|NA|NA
TGTGCCAGCAGCGTAGGTCAGTTGAACACTGAAGCTTTCTTT
CASSVGQLNTEAFF
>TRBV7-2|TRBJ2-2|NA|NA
TGTGCCAGCAGCCCGAGGCAGGGGAGCACCGGGGAGCTGTTTTTT
CASSPRQGSTGELFF
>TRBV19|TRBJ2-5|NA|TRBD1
TGTGCCAGTAGTATAGGGAAGACAGGGATAGGTGAGACCCAGTACTTC
CASSIGKTGIGETQYF
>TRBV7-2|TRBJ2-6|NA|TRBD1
TGTGCCAGCAGCTTTAGGGGACAGGGGGTGTTTTCTGGGGCCAACGTCCTGACTTTC
CASSFRGQGVFSGANVLTF
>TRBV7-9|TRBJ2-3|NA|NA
TGTGCCAGCAGGCTCCTCACAGATACGCAGTATTTT
CASRLLTDTQYF
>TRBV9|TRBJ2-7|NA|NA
TGTGCCAGCAGCGTAGGGACCACGTCGTCGGGGGGCAGAGAGCAGTACTTC
CASSVGTTSSGGREQYF
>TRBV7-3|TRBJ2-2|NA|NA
TGTGCCAGCAGCTTAAACGCGGGTGGGAACACCGGGGAGCTGTTTTTT
CASSLNAGGNTGELFF
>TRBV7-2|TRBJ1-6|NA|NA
TGTGCCAGCAGCTTGAAGTGGGGGGGGGATTCACCCCTCCACTTT
CASSLKWGGDSPLHF
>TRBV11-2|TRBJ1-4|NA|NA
TGTGCCAGCAGCTTTACGACCGAAAAACTGTTTTTT
CASSFTTEKLFF
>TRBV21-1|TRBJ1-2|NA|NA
TGTGCCAGCAGCAAAGTGGAAGGACCCTATGGCTACACCTTC
CASSKVEGPYGYTF
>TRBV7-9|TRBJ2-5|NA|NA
TGTGCCAGCAGCCCTTCGGAGCGACACCAAGAGACCCAGTACTTC
CASSPSERHQETQYF
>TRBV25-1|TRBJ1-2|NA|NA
TGTGCCAGCAGTGAACTATCCGGGAACTATGGCTACACCTTC
CASSELSGNYGYTF
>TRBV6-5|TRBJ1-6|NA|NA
TGTGCCAGCAGTTACGGGGCCTCCGGGGGGCAGTCACCCCTCCACTTT
CASSYGASGGQSPLHF
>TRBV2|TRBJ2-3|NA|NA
TGTGCCAGCGGGGGGGCCCGGGGGGCCGGGGATACGCAGTATTTT
CASGGARGAGDTQYF
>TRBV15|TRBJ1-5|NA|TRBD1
TGTGCCACCAGTAGGACAGGGTTGGGCAATCAGCCCCAGCATTTT
CATSRTGLGNQPQHF
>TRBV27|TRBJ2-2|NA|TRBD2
TGTGCCAGCCGGACGAGATGGGGGGGCACCGGGGAGCTGTTTTTT
CASRTRWGGTGELFF
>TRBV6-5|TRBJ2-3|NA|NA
TGTGCCAGCAGTTATGGGGAGGCCCAAGATACGCAGTATTTT
CASSYGEAQDTQYF
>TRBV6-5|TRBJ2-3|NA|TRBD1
TGTGCCAGCGGGCTCGGACAGGCCTTTACAGATACGCAGTATTTT
CASGLGQAFTDTQYF
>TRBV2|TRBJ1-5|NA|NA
TGTGCCAGCAGTGAGGAAAGGGGCAATCAGCCCCAGCATTTT
CASSEERGNQPQHF
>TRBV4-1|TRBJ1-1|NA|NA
TGCGCCAGCAGCCGCGAACGTTACCCGGGGGTTGAAGCTTTCTTT
CASSRERYPGVEAFF
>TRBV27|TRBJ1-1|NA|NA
TGTGCCAGCAGTTTAATGGGGTCTGAAGCTTTCTTT
CASSLMGSEAFF
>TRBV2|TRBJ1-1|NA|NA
TGTGCCAGCAGTGCGGGGTTCTCGAACACTGAAGCTTTCTTT
CASSAGFSNTEAFF
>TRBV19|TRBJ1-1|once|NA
TGTGCCAGTAGTGCAACAGTGAACACTGAAGCTTTCTTT
CASSATVNTEAFF
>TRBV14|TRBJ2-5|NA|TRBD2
TGTGCCAGCAGCCAGGTCCCGGGGGGTTCCTGGACTTCACAAGAGACCCAGTACTTC
CASSQVPGGSWTSQETQYF
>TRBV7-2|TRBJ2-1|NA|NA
TGTGCCAGCAGCTTAAGCGGCGTGGATGAGCAGTTCTTC
CASSLSGVDEQFF
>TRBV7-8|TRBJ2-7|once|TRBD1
TGTGCCAGCAGCCGATCAGCGACAGGGAATATCTACGAGCAGTACTTC
CASSRSATGNIYEQYF
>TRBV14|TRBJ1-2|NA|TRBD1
TGTGCCAGCAGCCAGGCCCGGACAGGGCTTCGAGGCTACACCTTC
CASSQARTGLRGYTF
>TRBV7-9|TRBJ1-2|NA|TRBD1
TGTGCCAGCAGCTTAAGGGACAGGATCTTAACTGGCTACACCTTC
CASSLRDRILTGYTF
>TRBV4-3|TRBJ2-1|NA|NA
TGCGCCAGCAGCCGCGGGTGGGGCGTAGATGAGCAGTTCTTC
CASSRGWGVDEQFF
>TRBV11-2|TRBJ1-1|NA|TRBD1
TGTGCCAGCAGCGCGGGGACAGCTCCCACTGAAGCTTTCTTT
CASSAGTAPTEAFF
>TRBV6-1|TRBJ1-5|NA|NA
TGTGCCAGCGCCAACAGCCAGGGGCGCAATCAGCCCCAGCATTTT
CASANSQGRNQPQHF
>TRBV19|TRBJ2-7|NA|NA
TGTGCCTCCTCCAGTTATTCCTACGAGCAGTACTTC
CASSSYSYEQYF
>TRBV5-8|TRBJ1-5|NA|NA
TGTGCCAGCAGCCTGACAGGTCAGCCCCAGCATTTT
CASSLTGQPQHF
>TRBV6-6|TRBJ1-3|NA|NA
TGTGCCAGCAGTTACCCCGATACTGGAAACACCATATATTTT
CASSYPDTGNTIYF